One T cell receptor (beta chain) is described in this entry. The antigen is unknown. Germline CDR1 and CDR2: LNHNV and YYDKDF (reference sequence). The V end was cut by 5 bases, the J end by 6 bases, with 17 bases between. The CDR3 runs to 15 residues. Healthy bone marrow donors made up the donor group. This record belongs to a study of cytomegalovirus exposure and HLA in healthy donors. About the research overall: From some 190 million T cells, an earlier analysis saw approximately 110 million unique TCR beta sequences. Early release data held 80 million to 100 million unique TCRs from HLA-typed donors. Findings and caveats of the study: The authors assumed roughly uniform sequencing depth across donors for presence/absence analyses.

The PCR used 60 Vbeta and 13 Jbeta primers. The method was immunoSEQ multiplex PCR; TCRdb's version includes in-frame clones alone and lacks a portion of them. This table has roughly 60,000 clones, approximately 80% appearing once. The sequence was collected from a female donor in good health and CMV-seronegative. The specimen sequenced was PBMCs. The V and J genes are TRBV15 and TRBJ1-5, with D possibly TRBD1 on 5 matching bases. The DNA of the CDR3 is TGTGCCACCAGCCACAGGAGGGCCGAGGGTCAGCCCCAGCATTTT. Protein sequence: CATSHRRAEGQPQHF.